This is a list of T cell receptor beta chains from one sample in a study of CD8 T cells in ankylosing spondylitis. TCRdb passed the 5' RACE reads through MiXCR, listing each CDR3 protein once. Among a few hundred thousand distinct CDR3 sequences listed, around 17% were seen once. The material sequenced was blood, either unsorted or a sorted T cell fraction (not recorded which). These receptors were collected from a male donor with ankylosing spondylitis. Each CDR3 is given with its conserved first and last residue. Each record gives: V gene, D gene, clone size, J gene, CDR3 protein, CDR3 DNA. D genes are given only for firm matches. Some rows mark clone size as missing; the rest say once, few, many or name a class of expanded clone.

TRBV20-1	TRBD1	.	TRBJ2-1	CSALKTGLAPYNEQFF	TGCAGTGCACTAAAGACAGGGTTGGCCCCTTACAATGAGCAGTTCTTC
TRBV29-1	.	.	TRBJ2-7	CSVVTVEYEQYF	TGCAGCGTTGTGACAGTTGAGTACGAGCAGTACTTC
TRBV2	.	few	TRBJ2-1	CASSEGHNEQFF	TGTGCCAGCAGTGAAGGGCACAATGAGCAGTTCTTC
TRBV29-1	TRBD1	.	TRBJ2-6	CSVAGGWSGANVLTF	TGCAGCGTTGCAGGGGGATGGTCTGGGGCCAACGTCCTGACTTTC
TRBV6-1	TRBD1	.	TRBJ2-7	CASSRTGFYEQYF	TGTGCCAGCAGTCGGACAGGGTTTTACGAGCAGTACTTC
TRBV29-1	.	.	TRBJ2-7	CSVEGIAETSYEQYF	TGCAGCGTTGAGGGAATAGCGGAGACCAGTTACGAGCAGTACTTC
TRBV4-1	TRBD2	few	TRBJ2-7	CASSQPDASGWLEQYF	TGCGCCAGCAGCCAACCTGACGCTAGCGGGTGGTTAGAGCAGTACTTC
TRBV12-3/TRBV12-4	.	many	TRBJ2-3	CASSLARITDTQYF	TGTGCCAGCAGTTTAGCAAGAATCACAGATACGCAGTATTTT
TRBV5-6	.	many	TRBJ1-1	CASSLSGGNTEAFF	TGTGCCAGCAGCTTATCGGGTGGGAACACTGAAGCTTTCTTT
TRBV29-1	TRBD1	few	TRBJ2-5	CSLRDRGQETQYF	TGCAGCCTAAGGGACAGGGGCCAAGAGACCCAGTACTTC
TRBV4-2	.	.	TRBJ1-1	CASSQGLLQTATEAFF	TGTGCCAGCAGCCAAGGCTTACTTCAAACGGCAACTGAAGCTTTCTTT
TRBV3-1	TRBD2	few	TRBJ2-1	CASSQGLDEQFF	TGTGCCAGCAGCCAGGGACTAGATGAGCAGTTCTTC
TRBV6-1	TRBD2	.	TRBJ2-5	CASSRSLADQETQYF	TGTGCCAGCAGTCGATCTCTAGCGGACCAAGAGACCCAGTACTTC
TRBV6-1	.	few	TRBJ2-7	CASSEEGLYEQYF	TGTGCCAGCAGTGAGGAGGGCCTCTACGAGCAGTACTTC
TRBV20-1	TRBD1	.	TRBJ1-2	CSARGLTGQGDYGYTF	TGCAGTGCTAGAGGGTTAACGGGACAGGGGGACTATGGCTACACCTTC
TRBV27	.	few	TRBJ2-1	CASSFRQDAGNEQFF	TGTGCCAGCAGTTTTAGACAGGATGCGGGCAATGAGCAGTTCTTC
TRBV7-7	TRBD2	.	TRBJ2-3	CASSLGASSGSTDTQYF	TGTGCTAGCAGCTTAGGCGCGTCTAGCGGATCGACAGATACGCAGTATTTT
TRBV6-1	TRBD2	.	TRBJ2-5	CASKVAGALQETQYF	TGTGCCAGCAAGGTAGCGGGGGCCCTCCAAGAGACCCAGTACTTC
TRBV7-6	.	.	TRBJ2-3	CASSLEVSALTDTQYF	TGTGCCAGCAGCTTAGAGGTTAGCGCGCTCACAGATACGCAGTATTTT
TRBV5-1	TRBD1	many	TRBJ1-6	CASSFQGDYNSPLHF	TGCGCCAGCAGCTTTCAGGGGGATTATAATTCACCCCTCCACTTT
TRBV11-2	TRBD2	many	TRBJ2-1	CASSLGAGQLYSYNEQFF	TGTGCCAGCAGCTTAGGAGCGGGGCAACTGTACTCCTACAATGAGCAGTTCTTC
TRBV12-3/TRBV12-4	.	.	TRBJ2-1	CASSLEGVSSYNEQFF	TGTGCCAGCAGTTTAGAAGGTGTTAGCTCCTACAATGAGCAGTTCTTC
TRBV4-2	TRBD1	few	TRBJ1-2	CASSQGPLGGNYGYTF	TGTGCCAGCAGCCAAGGTCCCTTAGGGGGCAACTATGGCTACACCTTC
TRBV12-3/TRBV12-4	.	.	TRBJ1-4	CASRPAPGEKLFF	TGTGCCAGCAGGCCCGCCCCGGGGGAAAAACTGTTTTTT
TRBV12-3/TRBV12-4	TRBD1	.	TRBJ2-5	CASTGTGGEETQYF	TGTGCCAGCACCGGGACAGGGGGCGAGGAGACCCAGTACTTC
TRBV2	.	few	TRBJ1-2	CASSEGPDRSYGYTF	TGTGCCAGCAGTGAAGGTCCGGACAGAAGCTATGGCTACACCTTC
TRBV12-3/TRBV12-4	TRBD2	few	TRBJ2-4	CASSSPLWGGENIQYF	TGTGCCAGCAGCTCCCCCCTATGGGGGGGGGAAAACATTCAGTACTTC
TRBV28	.	few	TRBJ2-7	CATSLSGDYEQYF	TGTGCCACCTCCCTTAGCGGAGACTACGAGCAGTACTTC
TRBV29-1	.	.	TRBJ2-2	CSVEDTGELFF	TGCAGCGTTGAGGACACCGGGGAGCTGTTTTTT
TRBV10-3	.	few	TRBJ1-2	CAISEWPAENSYYGYTF	TGTGCCATCAGTGAGTGGCCGGCAGAGAATTCATATTATGGCTACACCTTC
TRBV12-3/TRBV12-4	.	many	TRBJ2-5	CASTLGQSSGTQYF	TGTGCCAGCACCTTGGGGCAGTCAAGTGGGACCCAGTACTTC
TRBV7-2	TRBD2	.	TRBJ2-5	CASSSYGWLAGGETQYF	TGTGCCAGCAGTTCTTACGGGTGGCTAGCGGGAGGTGAGACCCAGTACTTC
TRBV29-1	.	many	TRBJ2-1	CSVESGLRSYNEQFF	TGCAGCGTTGAATCGGGGCTCAGGTCCTACAATGAGCAGTTCTTC
TRBV4-3	.	.	TRBJ1-2	CASSQDRSANYGYTF	TGCGCCAGCAGCCAAGATCGATCCGCTAACTATGGCTACACCTTC
TRBV4-1	TRBD2	.	TRBJ2-1	CASSQDWSGSMGNNEQFF	TGCGCCAGCAGCCAAGATTGGAGCGGGAGTATGGGTAACAATGAGCAGTTCTTC
TRBV6-1	TRBD1	few	TRBJ1-3	CASRVYRDSSGNTIYF	TGTGCCAGCAGAGTTTACCGGGACAGCTCTGGAAACACCATATATTTT
TRBV6-1	TRBD2	.	TRBJ2-5	CASRRLAGGTETQYF	TGTGCCAGCAGAAGGCTAGCGGGAGGAACGGAGACCCAGTACTTC
TRBV27	.	.	TRBJ2-7	CASSYETGYEQYF	TGTGCCAGCAGCTACGAAACAGGGTACGAGCAGTACTTC
TRBV20-1	TRBD2	few	TRBJ2-1	CSAREGSGKYYNEQFF	TGCAGTGCTAGAGAGGGTAGCGGGAAATACTACAATGAGCAGTTCTTC
TRBV7-9	.	.	TRBJ2-7	CASSAPGTSYYEQYF	TGTGCCAGCAGCGCACCGGGAACATCATACTACGAGCAGTACTTC
TRBV30	.	few	TRBJ2-7	CAWSTGHSYEQYF	TGTGCCTGGAGTACGGGACACTCCTACGAGCAGTACTTC
TRBV6-1	.	.	TRBJ2-5	CASSDWGGETQYF	TGTGCCAGCAGTGATTGGGGCGGGGAGACCCAGTACTTC
TRBV19	.	few	TRBJ1-1	CASSIGAGTEAFF	TGTGCCAGTAGTATAGGGGCCGGCACTGAAGCTTTCTTT
TRBV9	.	.	TRBJ2-5	CASSRQTAQETQYF	TGTGCCAGCAGCCGACAAACAGCGCAAGAGACCCAGTACTTC
TRBV12-3/TRBV12-4	TRBD1	.	TRBJ1-1	CASSPGGATLMNTEAFF	TGTGCCAGCAGTCCAGGGGGGGCCACCCTCATGAACACTGAAGCTTTCTTT
TRBV12-3/TRBV12-4	TRBD2	few	TRBJ2-7	CASSLLSRGLAGMSSYEQYF	TGTGCCAGCAGCCTTCTCTCAAGGGGACTAGCGGGGATGAGCTCCTACGAGCAGTACTTC
TRBV4-3	.	.	TRBJ2-2	CASSQDTSGPAGELFF	TGCGCCAGCAGCCAAGATACCAGCGGGCCTGCCGGGGAGCTGTTTTTT
TRBV20-1	TRBD1	.	TRBJ2-7	CSARDRGSFEQYF	TGCAGTGCTCGGGACAGGGGGAGTTTCGAGCAGTACTTC
TRBV6-5	.	few	TRBJ2-7	CASSYPKFPYEQYF	TGTGCCAGCAGTTACCCCAAGTTCCCCTACGAGCAGTACTTC
TRBV27	.	.	TRBJ2-6	CASSSRQHYGISGANVLTF	TGTGCCAGCAGTTCGCGGCAGCACTATGGAATCTCTGGGGCCAACGTCCTGACTTTC
TRBV4-1	.	.	TRBJ2-7	CASSQDRAGPPYEQYF	TGCGCCAGCAGCCAAGATCGTGCAGGACCCCCCTACGAGCAGTACTTC